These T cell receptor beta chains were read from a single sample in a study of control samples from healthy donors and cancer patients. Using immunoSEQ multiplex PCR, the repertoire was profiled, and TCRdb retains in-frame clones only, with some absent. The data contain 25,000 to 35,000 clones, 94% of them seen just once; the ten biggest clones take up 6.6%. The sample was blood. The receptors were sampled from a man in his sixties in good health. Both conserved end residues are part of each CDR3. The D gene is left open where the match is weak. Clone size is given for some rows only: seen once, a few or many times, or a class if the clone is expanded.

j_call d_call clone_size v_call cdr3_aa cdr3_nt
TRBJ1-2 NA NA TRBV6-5 CASGSFYGYTF TGTGCCAGCGGCAGTTTCTATGGCTACACCTTC
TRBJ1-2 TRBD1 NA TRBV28 CASSSLGQGARGYTF TGTGCCAGCAGTTCATTAGGACAGGGGGCTAGGGGCTACACCTTC
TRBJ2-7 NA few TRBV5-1 CASSLAPGGYEQYF TGCGCCAGCAGCTTGGCCCCCGGGGGCTACGAGCAGTACTTC
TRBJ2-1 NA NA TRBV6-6 CASSPTVYNEQFF TGTGCCAGCAGCCCGACAGTGTACAATGAGCAGTTCTTC
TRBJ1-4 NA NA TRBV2 CASKGTANEKLFF TGTGCCAGCAAAGGGACGGCTAATGAAAAACTGTTTTTT
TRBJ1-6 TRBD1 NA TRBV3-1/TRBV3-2 CASSPRDRGLSPLHF TGTGCCAGCAGCCCTCGGGACAGGGGGTTGTCACCCCTCCACTTT
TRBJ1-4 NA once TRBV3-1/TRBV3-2 CASSQAWRTNEKLFF TGTGCCAGCAGCCAAGCTTGGAGAACTAATGAAAAACTGTTTTTT
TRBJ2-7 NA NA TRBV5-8 CASSPAGPRGSYEQYF TGTGCCAGCAGCCCGGCGGGTCCACGGGGCTCCTACGAGCAGTACTTC
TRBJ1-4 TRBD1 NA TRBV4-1 CASSQGQGPLGEKLFF TGCGCCAGCAGCCAAGGACAGGGGCCCCTAGGGGAAAAACTGTTTTTT
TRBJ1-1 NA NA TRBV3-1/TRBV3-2 CASSQGQGWTEAFF TGTGCCAGCAGCCAAGGGCAGGGGTGGACTGAAGCTTTCTTT
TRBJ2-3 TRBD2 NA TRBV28 CASSLYSGVTDTQYF TGTGCCAGCAGTTTATATAGCGGGGTCACAGATACGCAGTATTTT
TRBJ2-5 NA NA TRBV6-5 CATAHWGPRKETQYF TGTGCCACTGCCCATTGGGGGCCTAGGAAAGAGACCCAGTACTTC
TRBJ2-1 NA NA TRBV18 CASSTFNNEQFF TGTGCCAGCTCAACCTTTAACAATGAGCAGTTCTTC
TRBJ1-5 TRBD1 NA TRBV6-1 CASSDKDRASNQPQHF TGTGCCAGCAGTGACAAGGACAGGGCAAGCAATCAGCCCCAGCATTTT
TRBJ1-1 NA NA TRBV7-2 CASSSGIWNTEAFF TGTGCCAGCAGCTCGGGGATTTGGAACACTGAAGCTTTCTTT
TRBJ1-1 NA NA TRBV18 CASSPSGTPTGAFF TGTGCCAGCTCACCCTCCGGGACACCTACGGGAGCTTTCTTT
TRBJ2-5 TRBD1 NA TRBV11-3 CASSLGQGWETQYF TGTGCCAGCAGCCTCGGACAGGGATGGGAGACCCAGTACTTC
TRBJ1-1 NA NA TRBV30 CAWRVGGNTEAFF TGTGCCTGGAGGGTTGGGGGGAACACTGAAGCTTTCTTT
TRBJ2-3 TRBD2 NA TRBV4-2 CASSQEVVAGGTDTQYF TGTGCCAGCAGCCAAGAAGTGGTAGCGGGGGGCACAGATACGCAGTATTTT
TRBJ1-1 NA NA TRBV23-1 CASSQSSRATLGAFF TGCGCCAGCAGTCAATCGAGCAGGGCAACCTTGGGAGCTTTCTTT
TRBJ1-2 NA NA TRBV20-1 CSAYEYGYTF TGCAGTGCTTACGAATATGGCTACACCTTC
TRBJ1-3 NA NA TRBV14 CASSQEGRMRNTIYF TGTGCCAGCAGCCAAGAAGGAAGAATGAGAAACACCATATATTTT